Shown below are 17 T cell receptor beta chains from a single sample sequenced in a study of identical twins. In TCRdb, the 5' RACE reads were re-called with MiXCR into one record per CDR3 protein. The table lists nearly 900,000 distinct CDR3 sequences, around an eighth of them singletons. These data were also filed under a second study, of yellow fever vaccine responses in identical twins.

Sequencing input: PBMCs. These TCRs come from a young woman in good health.

The rearrangement links TRBV20-1 to TRBJ2-1; 8 positions match TRBD1. The germline V gene has CDR1 DFQATT and CDR2 SNEGSKA (reference sequence). The CDR3 runs 14 residues. V was clipped by 5 bases and J by 15 bases; unmatched bases: 18. For the CDR3, the DNA is TGCAGTGCTGCCGCGACAGGGGAGTCAATTAGTTGGTTCTTC. Amino acid sequence: CSAAATGESISWFF.

The CDR3 nucleotides are TGTGCCAGCAGCTTAGACGGCAGTTCCTACGAGCAGTACGTC. This gives the protein CASSLDGSSYEQYV. V is TRBV11-2 and J is TRBJ2-7; D gene uncertain. The CDR3 has 14 residues. CDR1 is SGHAT, CDR2 FQNNGV, per germline. Trimming left V 0 bases short and J 1 base short, with 7 bases between.

The chain links TRBV18 to TRBJ1-4, with unresolved D. The CDR3 runs to 16 residues. V lost 8 bases and J 7 bases, leaving 23 bases between the germline ends. Germline V gene data show CDR1 as KGHSH and CDR2 as LQKENI. CDR3 loop: CASHKPTEGRREKLFF. Here the CDR3 DNA reads TGTGCCAGCCACAAACCCACTGAAGGGAGGCGTGAAAAACTGTTTTTT.

This clonotype was seen at least ten times. The chain has TRBV5-1 and TRBJ1-1; D is unclear. CDR1 is SGHRS, CDR2 YFSETQ, per germline. This CDR3 comprises 14 residues. Trimming removed 5 bases at V and 4 bases at J, with 15 bases between. The DNA for the CDR3 is TGCGCCAGCAGGGCTGAGGTATCAGGCACTGAAGCTTTCTTT. It translates to CASRAEVSGTEAFF.

The rearrangement links TRBV12-3 or TRBV12-4 to TRBJ2-5, with no clear D. Between the trimmed V and J ends, which lost 6 bases and 4 bases, there was a span of 21 bases. This CDR3 has 16 amino acids. The CDR3 here is CASSPDAQYKRETQYF. The CDR3 bases are TGTGCCAGCAGCCCGGACGCCCAATACAAGAGAGAGACCCAGTACTTC.

This sequence joins TRBV3-1 and TRBJ2-2, with 8 bases aligning to TRBD2. This CDR3 spans 16 amino acids. Per the germline V gene, CDR1 is LGHDT and CDR2 is YNNKEL (reference sequence). Trimming removed 1 base from V and 7 bases from J; junction bases left unmatched: 8. This chain's CDR3 is CASSQVPSGWIGELFF. DNA of the CDR3: TGTGCCAGCAGCCAAGTGCCTAGCGGGTGGATCGGGGAGCTGTTTTTT.

The V call is TRBV28, the J call TRBJ2-7; D ambiguous. V was cut by 2 bases and J by 0 bases, with 14 bases left in between. The CDR3 has 16 residues. The germline CDR1 and CDR2 sequences are MDHEN and SYDVKM. CDR3 residues: CASSLRAARSSYEQYF. Written as DNA, the CDR3 is TGTGCCAGCAGTTTACGGGCAGCGCGAAGCTCCTACGAGCAGTACTTC.

The rearrangement uses TRBV12-3 or TRBV12-4 and TRBJ2-3; TRBD2 is a possible D gene (6 bases). Trimming left V 1 base short and J 6 bases short, with 14 bases between. This CDR3 comprises 15 residues. This CDR3 reads CASSLGRGRGDTQYF. DNA of the CDR3: TGTGCCAGCAGTTTAGGGCGGGGACGCGGCGATACGCAGTATTTT.

V is TRBV24-1 and J is TRBJ2-3; TRBD2 aligns across 7 bases. Germline CDR1 reads KGHDR; CDR2 reads SFDVKD. J gave up 3 bases and V 4 bases, and 9 bases lay outside the gene matches. CDR3 size: 16 residues. In DNA, the CDR3 is TGTGCCACCAGTGAATCAGGCGGGGGTGGTACAGATACGCAGTATTTT. Encoded protein: CATSESGGGGTDTQYF.

The sample holds a few counts of this clonotype. This chain uses TRBV3-1 with TRBJ1-1, with D possibly matching TRBD1 (5 bases). The CDR3 is 12 residues long. Germline V gene lookup returns CDR1 LGHDT and CDR2 YNNKEL (reference sequence). V lost 6 bases and J 5 bases, leaving 10 bases between the germline ends. In DNA form, the CDR3 reads TGTGCCAGCAGGAGGGGTATGACTGAAGCTTTCTTT. The encoded protein is CASRRGMTEAFF.

The chain employs TRBV24-1 and TRBJ2-7; D is perhaps TRBD1 (6 bases). V lost 4 bases and J 3 bases, leaving 15 bases between the germline ends. CDR3 size: 15 residues. CDR1 and CDR2 from the germline V gene are KGHDR and SFDVKD. CDR3 protein: CATSDPTGTSYEQYF. Here the CDR3 DNA reads TGTGCCACCAGTGACCCGACCGGGACAAGCTACGAGCAGTACTTC.

Only a few counts were recorded for this clonotype. The V and J genes are TRBV20-1 and TRBJ2-1; 9 bases align to TRBD2. The CDR3 length is 14 residues. Germline-derived CDR1 and CDR2 are DFQATT and SNEGSKA (reference sequence). V dropped 3 bases and J dropped 7; count of bases not matched to a gene: 7. CDR3 in DNA: TGCAGTGCTAGTCTGGCGGGAGGGGGTAATGAGCAGTTCTTC. Translating gives CSASLAGGGNEQFF.

The chain couples TRBV24-1 to TRBJ2-1, with 11 bases matching TRBD2. CDR1 and CDR2 (germline): KGHDR, SFDVKD. J lost 10 bases, V lost 5 bases, and 15 bases had no gene match. The CDR3 runs 17 residues. This chain's CDR3 is CATSATRVAGGPGEQFF. As DNA, the CDR3 is TGTGCCACCAGTGCCACCCGAGTAGCGGGAGGGCCCGGGGAGCAGTTCTTC.

The rearrangement links TRBV3-1 to TRBJ1-6, with TRBD1 identical over 7 bases. V shed 4 bases and J 7 bases; nucleotides not matched to a gene: 25. CDR1 is LGHDT and CDR2 is YNNKEL in the germline V gene (reference sequence). This CDR3 contains 21 residues. The CDR3 protein is CASSRATLTGTKILPNSPLHF. The CDR3 nucleotides read TGTGCCAGCAGCCGCGCGACTTTGACAGGGACGAAAATTCTCCCAAATTCACCCCTCCACTTT.

There are a few counts of this clonotype. CDR3 DNA sequence: TGTGCCAGCAGCTTAGCGAATAGCGGGATGAACACAGATACGCAGTATTTT. Translation: CASSLANSGMNTDTQYF. This rearrangement joins TRBV7-9 to TRBJ2-3; 8 nucleotides line up with TRBD2. V was clipped by 0 bases and J by 2 bases; unmatched bases: 7. CDR1 is SEHNR and CDR2 is FQNEAQ in the germline V gene (reference sequence). The CDR3 runs to 17 residues. Drawing the rest from reference TRBV7-9 and TRBJ2-3, the complete variable domain is DTGVSQNPRHKITKRGQNVTFRCDPISEHNRLYWYRQTLGQGPEFLTYFQNEAQLEKSRLLSDRFSAERPKGSFSTLEIQRTEQGDSAMYLCASSLANSGMNTDTQYFGPGTRLTVL.

This clonotype showed up just a few times. V usage is TRBV12-3 or TRBV12-4 and J usage is TRBJ1-1; TRBD1 aligns across 8 bases. This CDR3 spans 14 amino acids. J gave up 7 bases and V 5 bases, and 9 bases lay outside the gene matches. The CDR3 DNA reads TGTGCCAGCAGTAATACAGGGGGAGCGGTTGAAGCTTTCTTT. Residues: CASSNTGGAVEAFF.

The rearrangement uses TRBV12-3 or TRBV12-4 and TRBJ2-1; 11 nucleotides agree with TRBD2. The CDR3 covers 16 residues. The V and J ends lost 5 bases and 5 bases, in that order; junction bases with no gene match: 8. DNA of the CDR3: TGTGCCAGCAGTCCTCTTGGGACTAGCGGAGACAATGAGCAGTTCTTC. It translates to CASSPLGTSGDNEQFF.